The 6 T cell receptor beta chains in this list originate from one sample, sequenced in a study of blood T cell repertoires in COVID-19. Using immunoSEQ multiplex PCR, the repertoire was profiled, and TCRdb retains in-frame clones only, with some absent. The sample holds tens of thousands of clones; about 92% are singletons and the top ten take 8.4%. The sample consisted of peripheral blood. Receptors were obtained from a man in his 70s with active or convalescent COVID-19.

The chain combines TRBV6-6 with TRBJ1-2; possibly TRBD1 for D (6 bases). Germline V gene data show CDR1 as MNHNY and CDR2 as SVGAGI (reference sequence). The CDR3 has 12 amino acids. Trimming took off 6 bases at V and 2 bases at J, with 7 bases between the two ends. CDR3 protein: CASRGANYGYTF. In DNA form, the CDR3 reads TGTGCCAGCAGGGGGGCGAACTATGGCTACACCTTC.

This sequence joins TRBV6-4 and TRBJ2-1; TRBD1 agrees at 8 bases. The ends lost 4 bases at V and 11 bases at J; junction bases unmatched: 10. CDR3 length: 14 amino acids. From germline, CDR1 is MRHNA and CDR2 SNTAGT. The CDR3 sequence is CASSAAGGVHQQFF. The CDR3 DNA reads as TGTGCCAGCAGTGCGGCAGGGGGCGTCCATCAGCAGTTCTTC.

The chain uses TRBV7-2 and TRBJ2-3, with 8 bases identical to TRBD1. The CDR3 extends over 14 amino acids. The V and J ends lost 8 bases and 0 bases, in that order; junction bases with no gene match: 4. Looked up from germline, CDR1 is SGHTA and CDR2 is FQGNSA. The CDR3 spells CASSGDRSTDTQYF. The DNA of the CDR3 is TGTGCCAGCTCCGGGGACAGGAGCACAGATACGCAGTATTTT.

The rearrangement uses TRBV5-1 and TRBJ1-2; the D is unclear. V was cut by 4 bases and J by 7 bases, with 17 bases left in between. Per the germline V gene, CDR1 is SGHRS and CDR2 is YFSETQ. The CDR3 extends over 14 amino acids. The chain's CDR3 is CASSLDEGGGGYTF. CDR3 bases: TGCGCCAGCAGCCTCGACGAGGGAGGAGGTGGCTACACCTTC.

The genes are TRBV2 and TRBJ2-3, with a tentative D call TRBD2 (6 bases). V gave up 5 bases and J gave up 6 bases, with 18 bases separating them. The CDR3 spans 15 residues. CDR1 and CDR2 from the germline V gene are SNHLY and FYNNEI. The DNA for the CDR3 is TGTGCCAGCAGTCCCACGACTGGAGGGTTTGATACGCAGTATTTT. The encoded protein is CASSPTTGGFDTQYF.

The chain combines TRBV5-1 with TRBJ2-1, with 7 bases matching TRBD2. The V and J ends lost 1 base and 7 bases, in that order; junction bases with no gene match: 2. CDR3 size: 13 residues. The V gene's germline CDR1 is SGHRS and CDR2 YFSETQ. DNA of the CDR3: TGCGCCAGCAGCTTGACGGGGGGTAATGAGCAGTTCTTC. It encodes CASSLTGGNEQFF.